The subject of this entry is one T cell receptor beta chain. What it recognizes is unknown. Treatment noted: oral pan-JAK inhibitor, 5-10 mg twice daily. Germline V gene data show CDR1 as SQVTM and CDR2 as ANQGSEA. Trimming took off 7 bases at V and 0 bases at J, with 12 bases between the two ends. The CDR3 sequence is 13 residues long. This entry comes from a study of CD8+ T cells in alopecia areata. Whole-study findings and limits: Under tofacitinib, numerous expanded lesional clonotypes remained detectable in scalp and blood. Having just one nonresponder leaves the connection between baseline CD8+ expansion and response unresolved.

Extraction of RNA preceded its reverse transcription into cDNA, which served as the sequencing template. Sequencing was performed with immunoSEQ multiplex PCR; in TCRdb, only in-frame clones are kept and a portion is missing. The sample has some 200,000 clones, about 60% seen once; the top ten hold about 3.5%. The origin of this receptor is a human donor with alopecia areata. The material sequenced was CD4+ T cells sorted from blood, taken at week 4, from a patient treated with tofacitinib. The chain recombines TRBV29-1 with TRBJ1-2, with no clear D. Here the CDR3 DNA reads TGCAGCGCTGCACGCGGAGCTAACTATGGCTACACCTTC. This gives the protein CSAARGANYGYTF.